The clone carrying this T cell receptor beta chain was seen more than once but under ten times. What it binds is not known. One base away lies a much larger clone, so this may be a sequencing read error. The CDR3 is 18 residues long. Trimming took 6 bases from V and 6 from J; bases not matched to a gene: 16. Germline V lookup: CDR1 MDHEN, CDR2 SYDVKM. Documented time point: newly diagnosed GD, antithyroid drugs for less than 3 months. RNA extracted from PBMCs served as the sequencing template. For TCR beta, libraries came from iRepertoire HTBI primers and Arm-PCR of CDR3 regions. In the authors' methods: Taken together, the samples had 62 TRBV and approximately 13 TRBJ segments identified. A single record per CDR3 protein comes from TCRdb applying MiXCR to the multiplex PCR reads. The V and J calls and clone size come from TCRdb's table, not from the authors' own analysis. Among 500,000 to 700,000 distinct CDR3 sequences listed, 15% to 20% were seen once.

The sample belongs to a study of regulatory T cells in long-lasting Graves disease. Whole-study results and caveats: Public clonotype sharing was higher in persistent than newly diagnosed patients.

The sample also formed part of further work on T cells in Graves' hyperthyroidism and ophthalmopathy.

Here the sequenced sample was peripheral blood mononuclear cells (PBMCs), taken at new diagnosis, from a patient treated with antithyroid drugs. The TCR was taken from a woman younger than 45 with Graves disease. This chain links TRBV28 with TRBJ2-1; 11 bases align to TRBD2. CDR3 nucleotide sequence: TGTGCCAGCAGAACCACCTACCCCGGGACTAGCGGAATCAATGAGCAGTTCTTC. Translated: CASRTTYPGTSGINEQFF.